The 17 T cell receptor beta chains below all came from one sample that was sequenced in a study of cytomegalovirus exposure and HLA in healthy donors. A multiplex PCR was run with 60 Vbeta primers and 13 Jbeta primers. Some clones are missing from TCRdb's copy, which holds only in-frame ones; the method was immunoSEQ multiplex PCR. The data show about 200,000 clones, more than 60% seen once. The sequenced sample consisted of PBMCs. Source of these receptors: a man in his fifties or sixties in good health and CMV-seronegative.

The chain carries TRBV5-5 and TRBJ2-7; D might be TRBD2 (5 bases). The CDR3 spans 14 residues. V lost 4 bases and J 0 bases, leaving 11 bases between the germline ends. In germline, CDR1 is SGHKS, CDR2 YYEKEE (reference sequence). The CDR3 region is CASSHFGVSYEQYF. CDR3 bases: TGTGCCAGCAGCCACTTCGGGGTCTCCTACGAGCAGTACTTC. The complete variable domain, with remaining parts taken from reference TRBV5-5 and TRBJ2-7, reads DAGVTQSPTHLIKTRGQQVTLRCSPISGHKSVSWYQQVLGQGPQFIFQYYEKEERGRGNFPDRFSARQFPNYSSELNVNALLLGDSALYLCASSHFGVSYEQYFGPGTRLTVT.

This chain links TRBV5-4 with TRBJ2-1, with TRBD1 as a possible D gene (6 bases). From germline, CDR1 is SGHNT and CDR2 YYREEE (reference sequence). This CDR3 has 14 residues. Trimming took off 2 bases at V and 9 bases at J, with 15 bases between the two ends. For the CDR3, the DNA is TGTGCCAGCAGCTTAGTAACAGGGAGAGGTGAGCAGTTCTTC. It encodes CASSLVTGRGEQFF. Supplemented by reference TRBV5-4 and TRBJ2-1, the full variable domain reads ETGVTQSPTHLIKTRGQQVTLRCSSQSGHNTVSWYQQALGQGPQFIFQYYREEENGRGNFPPRFSGLQFPNYSSELNVNALELDDSALYLCASSLVTGRGEQFFGPGTRLTVL.

Concerning this clone itself: Germline is not matched at one junction end, which may reflect a read error. This same CDR3 is encoded by further DNA sequences in the sample. The genes are TRBV6-6 and TRBJ2-7; 12 nucleotides align to TRBD1. Germline lookup yields CDR1 MNHNY and CDR2 SVGAGI (reference sequence). The CDR3 runs to 15 residues. CDR3 region: CASSHGGTGGHEQYF. The CDR3, as DNA: TGCGCCAGCAGCCACGGCGGGACAGGGGGCCACGAGCAGTACTTC.

The chain links TRBV6-1 to TRBJ1-2, with 7 bases identical to TRBD1. The CDR3 spans 14 residues. Looked up from germline, CDR1 is MNHNS and CDR2 is SASEGT. Unmatched junction bases numbered 11, after V lost 5 bases and J lost 8 bases. The CDR3 region is CASSPRQGASGYTF. The CDR3 DNA reads as TGTGCCAGCAGTCCCCGACAGGGAGCGTCCGGCTACACCTTC.

The chain employs TRBV25-1 and TRBJ2-2; tentative D call: TRBD2 (6 bases). Germline V gene lookup returns CDR1 MGHDK and CDR2 SYGVNS. The CDR3 is made up of 14 amino acids. Trimming took 3 bases from V and 4 from J, leaving 9 bases between them. The CDR3 nucleotides are TGTGCCAGCAGTGAGCGGGAAGTCACCGGGGAGCTGTTTTTT. It encodes CASSEREVTGELFF. The full variable domain, with the rest looked up from reference TRBV25-1 and TRBJ2-2, is EADIYQTPRYLVIGTGKKITLECSQTMGHDKMYWYQQDPGMELHLIHYSYGVNSTEKGDLSSESTVSRIRTEHFPLTLESARPSHTSQYLCASSEREVTGELFFGEGSRLTVL.

The sample holds a few counts of this clone. This chain uses TRBV6-6 with TRBJ2-6; possibly TRBD2 for D (7 bases). The CDR3 covers 15 residues. V lost 11 bases and J 0 bases, leaving 14 bases between the germline ends. Germline CDR1 reads MNHNY; CDR2 reads SVGAGI (reference sequence). The CDR3 loop is CAARGALSGANVLTF. For the CDR3, the DNA is TGTGCCGCCCGGGGGGCTCTCTCTGGGGCCAACGTCCTGACTTTC.

CDR3 loop: CASSLERNYGYTF. Here the CDR3 DNA reads TGTGCCAGCAGCTTAGAACGGAACTATGGCTACACCTTC. The chain combines TRBV7-9 with TRBJ1-2; no firm D call. The CDR3 contains 13 residues. Per the germline V gene, CDR1 is SEHNR and CDR2 is FQNEAQ (reference sequence). Trimming removed 1 base from V and 2 bases from J, with 5 bases in between.

The V gene is TRBV28, the J gene TRBJ2-1, with 11 nucleotides matching TRBD2. V was pared by 5 bases and J by 4 bases, with 7 bases of the junction left unmatched. Germline CDR1 MDHEN, CDR2 SYDVKM. The CDR3 spans 16 residues. The CDR3 bases are TGTGCCAGCAGTCGGACCGGACTAGCGGGTTACAATGAGCAGTTCTTC. Translation: CASSRTGLAGYNEQFF. The full variable domain, completed using reference TRBV28 and TRBJ2-1, is DVKVTQSSRYLVKRTGEKVFLECVQDMDHENMFWYRQDPGLGLRLIYFSYDVKMKEKGDIPEGYSVSREKKERFSLILESASTNQTSMYLCASSRTGLAGYNEQFFGPGTRLTVL.

This chain joins TRBV4-2 and TRBJ2-1; possibly TRBD2 for D (6 bases). The CDR3 is 19 residues long. Germline V gene lookup returns CDR1 LGHNA and CDR2 YNFKEQ. Trimming left V 4 bases short and J 0 bases short, with 22 bases between. CDR3 nucleotides: TGTGCCAGCAGCCCGGAGGCTAGCGAGGTCCGGGCCTCCTACAATGAGCAGTTCTTC. It codes for CASSPEASEVRASYNEQFF.

The table lists this clone with a count of one. V gene TRBV15 combines with J gene TRBJ1-2; D is undetermined. Trimming took off 0 bases at V and 7 bases at J, with 15 bases between the two ends. The CDR3 spans 15 residues. Germline-derived CDR1 and CDR2 are LNHNV and YYDKDF (reference sequence). CDR3 sequence reads: CATSRDRRPEGGYTF. The CDR3 region has the DNA TGTGCCACCAGCAGAGATAGGCGGCCTGAGGGTGGCTACACCTTC.

This clone was recorded once. The genes are TRBV5-5 and TRBJ2-1, with TRBD2 identical over 9 bases. CDR1 and CDR2 (germline): SGHKS, YYEKEE (reference sequence). The CDR3 has 15 amino acids. V gave up 1 base and J gave up 7 bases; unmatched junction bases: 6. The CDR3 DNA is TGTGCCAGCAGCTTGTCCAGCGGGAGGCTGAATGAGCAGTTCTTC. This sequence encodes CASSLSSGRLNEQFF. Complete variable domain (other parts from reference TRBV5-5 and TRBJ2-1): DAGVTQSPTHLIKTRGQQVTLRCSPISGHKSVSWYQQVLGQGPQFIFQYYEKEERGRGNFPDRFSARQFPNYSSELNVNALLLGDSALYLCASSLSSGRLNEQFFGPGTRLTVL.

The rearrangement links TRBV29-1 to TRBJ1-1; D remains ambiguous. Germline CDR1 SQVTM, CDR2 ANQGSEA. The CDR3 covers 14 residues. Trimming removed 4 bases at V and 1 base at J, with 13 bases between. In DNA, the CDR3 is TGCAGCGTTGGGGCGCCCCTCTGGAACACTGAAGCTTTCTTT. This sequence encodes CSVGAPLWNTEAFF.

J is TRBJ1-6 and V is TRBV18; unclear D gene. Deletions cut 5 bases from V and 0 bases from J, with 8 bases between. CDR3 length: 15 amino acids. CDR1 KGHSH and CDR2 LQKENI come from the germline V gene. The CDR3 protein is CASSANSSYNSPLHF. CDR3 nucleotides: TGTGCCAGCTCAGCCAATAGCTCCTATAATTCACCCCTCCACTTT.

J is TRBJ2-7 and V is TRBV29-1, with D possibly being TRBD2 (5 bases). Germline V gene data show CDR1 as SQVTM and CDR2 as ANQGSEA. The CDR3 loop spans 13 amino acids. V lost 5 bases and J lost 2, with 13 bases in between. The CDR3 DNA follows: TGCAGCGTTAAGTTTACCGGGACCTACGAGCAGTACTTC. Amino acids: CSVKFTGTYEQYF.

J is TRBJ2-6 and V is TRBV7-9; no definite D call. CDR1 is SEHNR, CDR2 FQNEAQ, per germline (reference sequence). V lost 5 bases, J lost 2 bases, and 10 bases lay in between. This CDR3 region has 15 residues. CDR3 sequence: CASSPQLTGANVLTF. The DNA for the CDR3 is TGTGCCAGCAGCCCCCAGTTAACTGGGGCCAACGTCCTGACTTTC.

J is TRBJ2-7 and V is TRBV4-2; 9 nucleotides match TRBD2. Germline V gene sequence: CDR1 LGHNA, CDR2 YNFKEQ. The CDR3 contains 17 residues. With 4 bases clipped from V and 5 bases from J, the junction kept 15 bases outside the gene matches. The CDR3 nucleotides are TGTGCCAGCAGCCCCCTCTTAATAGCGGGAGTGCCCCACGAGCAGTACTTC. Amino acid sequence: CASSPLLIAGVPHEQYF.

The genes are TRBV2 and TRBJ2-2; 10 bases fit TRBD2. The CDR3 runs to 15 residues. J lost 6 bases, V lost 5 bases, and 6 bases had no gene match. CDR1 is SNHLY and CDR2 is FYNNEI in the germline V gene. CDR3 sequence: CASSSSGRSAGELFF. CDR3 coding DNA: TGTGCCAGCAGTAGTAGCGGGAGGAGCGCCGGGGAGCTGTTTTTT. Full variable domain (outside the CDR3, taken from reference TRBV2 and TRBJ2-2): EPEVTQTPSHQVTQMGQEVILRCVPISNHLYFYWYRQILGQKVEFLVSFYNNEISEKSEIFDDQFSVERPDGSNFTLKIRSTKLEDSAMYFCASSSSGRSAGELFFGEGSRLTVL.